Presented here are 17 T cell receptor beta chains from one specimen sequenced in a study of blood T cell repertoires in COVID-19. TCRdb's table, derived via immunoSEQ multiplex PCR, lists solely in-frame clones and lacks some. The table shows 240,000 or so clones, with around 88% occurring only once. Sample: PBMCs or T cells enriched from blood (not recorded which). These receptors all come from a woman aged 50 to 60 who had recovered from COVID-19.

Note on this clone: Different DNA sequences within this sample yield the same CDR3. This chain joins TRBV2 and TRBJ2-7; D possibly corresponds to TRBD1 (5 bases). Germline lookup yields CDR1 SNHLY and CDR2 FYNNEI. Trimming left V 7 bases short and J 0 bases short, with 7 bases between. The CDR3 loop spans 12 amino acids. CDR3 coding DNA: TGTGCCAGCACCAGGGACTCCTACGAGCAGTACTTC. This gives the protein CASTRDSYEQYF.

The CDR3 DNA sequence: TGTGCCAGCAGCTTAACTAGCGGGAGCTCCTACGAGCAGTACTTC. Translating gives CASSLTSGSSYEQYF. V is TRBV7-9 and J is TRBJ2-7; TRBD2 matches 11 bases. Unmatched junction bases numbered 0, after V lost 2 bases and J lost 0 bases. The CDR3 extends over 15 amino acids. Germline CDR1 and CDR2: SEHNR and FQNEAQ (reference sequence).

V usage is TRBV27 and J usage is TRBJ2-1, with 9 positions matching TRBD2. The CDR3 extends over 18 amino acids. The V segment lost 5 bases and the J segment 7 bases; nucleotides outside the gene matches: 18. The germline CDR1 and CDR2 sequences are MNHEY and SMNVEV (reference sequence). CDR3 bases: TGTGCCAGCAGTCCCTTGAGAGCGGGAGGACCCGCCTCGAATGAGCAGTTCTTC. Its protein product is CASSPLRAGGPASNEQFF.

V usage is TRBV5-5 and J usage is TRBJ2-3; TRBD2 aligns across 14 bases. Germline lookup yields CDR1 SGHKS and CDR2 YYEKEE (reference sequence). This CDR3 has 16 residues. V lost 6 bases to trimming and J lost 5 bases; unmatched junction nucleotides: 8. CDR3 protein: CASNLGLAGAKDTQYF. CDR3 in DNA: TGTGCCAGCAACCTGGGACTAGCGGGAGCGAAAGATACGCAGTATTTT.

In regard to this clone: Germline is not matched at one junction end, which may reflect a read error. The rearrangement joins TRBV7-7 to TRBJ2-5, with a possible D match to TRBD2 (5 bases). Germline assignment: CDR1 SSHAT and CDR2 FNYEAQ (reference sequence). This CDR3 has 13 amino acids. CDR3 sequence: CASSLGASGIRYF. The CDR3 bases are TGTGCTAGCAGCTTAGGCGCCTCGGGGATTCGGTACTTC. Based on the CDR3 plus reference TRBV7-7 and TRBJ2-5, the full variable domain is GAGVSQSPRYKVTKRGQDVTLRCDPISSHATLYWYQQALGQGPEFLTYFNYEAQPDKSGLPSDRFSAERPEGSISTLTIQRTEQRDSAMYRCASSLGASGIRYFGPGTRLLVL.

The chain employs TRBV27 and TRBJ2-1, with D unclear. Trimming took 1 base from V and 5 from J, leaving 15 bases between them. CDR3 length equals 16 residues. The V gene's germline CDR1 is MNHEY and CDR2 SMNVEV (reference sequence). The DNA of the CDR3 is TGTGCCAGCAGTTTATTCCCGCGCAGAGGTCACAATGAGCAGTTCTTC. Protein sequence: CASSLFPRRGHNEQFF.

The chain recombines TRBV14 with TRBJ1-6; D is undetermined. Germline assignment: CDR1 SGHDN and CDR2 FVKESK. This CDR3 spans 15 amino acids. The germline V and J ends were trimmed by 0 bases and 7 bases, with 10 bases remaining between them. The CDR3 region is CASSQDGRWNSPLHF. In DNA form, the CDR3 reads TGTGCCAGCAGCCAAGATGGCAGGTGGAATTCACCCCTCCACTTT. Complete variable domain (other parts from reference TRBV14 and TRBJ1-6): EAGVTQFPSHSVIEKGQTVTLRCDPISGHDNLYWYRRVMGKEIKFLLHFVKESKQDESGMPNNRFLAERTGGTYSTLKVQPAELEDSGVYFCASSQDGRWNSPLHFGNGTRLTVT.

The chain carries TRBV19 and TRBJ2-7; D remains ambiguous. V lost 2 bases and J 5 bases, leaving 7 bases between the germline ends. Germline-derived CDR1 and CDR2 are LNHDA and SQIVND (reference sequence). The CDR3 has 12 residues. The CDR3 nucleotides are TGTGCCAGTAGTATATTCGGTCACGAGCAGTACTTC. It is translated as CASSIFGHEQYF.

The rearrangement links TRBV5-8 to TRBJ1-5; the D gene is possibly TRBD1 (6 bases). The V end was cut by 1 base, the J end by 1 base, with 12 bases between. Per the germline V gene, CDR1 is SGHTS and CDR2 is YDEGEE. This CDR3 spans 16 amino acids. CDR3 sequence: CASSLLGGHSNQPQHF. CDR3 in DNA: TGTGCCAGCAGCTTGTTGGGGGGGCACAGCAATCAGCCCCAGCATTTT.

This clone was observed a handful of times. The J gene is TRBJ1-1, the V gene TRBV7-9, with 8 positions matching TRBD1. Germline trimming cut 5 bases from V and 6 bases from J; bases unmatched to any gene: 14. Germline V lookup: CDR1 SEHNR, CDR2 FQNEAQ (reference sequence). The CDR3 totals 16 residues. The CDR3 bases are TGTGCCAGCAGCCCGGACAGGGCGGTAGGTAGCGCTGAAGCTTTCTTT. The encoded protein is CASSPDRAVGSAEAFF.

This clone appeared a single time. The V gene is TRBV5-4, the J gene TRBJ2-5; 7 nucleotides line up with TRBD2. The germline V gene encodes CDR1 SGHNT and CDR2 YYREEE (reference sequence). The length of the CDR3 is 14 residues. V dropped 0 bases and J dropped 3; count of bases not matched to a gene: 2. CDR3 in DNA: TGTGCCAGCAGCTTGGCGCTAGCGGAAGAGACCCAGTACTTC. It translates to CASSLALAEETQYF.

This chain joins TRBV18 and TRBJ2-7, with 12 bases lining up with TRBD1. The CDR3 extends over 15 amino acids. CDR1 KGHSH and CDR2 LQKENI come from the germline V gene. Unmatched junction bases numbered 7, after V lost 3 bases and J lost 7 bases. The CDR3 DNA follows: TGTGCCAGCTCACCGGGACAGGGGGCGCTGGGTGAGCAGTACTTC. It yields the protein CASSPGQGALGEQYF.

The chain employs TRBV24-1 and TRBJ1-5, with TRBD1 matching 7 bases. Trimming cost V 8 bases and J 6 bases; bases outside gene matches: 9. From germline, CDR1 is KGHDR and CDR2 SFDVKD. The CDR3 is 14 amino acids. CDR3 nucleotides: TGTGCCACCACCCGACAGGGAAACAGTCAGCCCCAGCATTTT. It translates to CATTRQGNSQPQHF.

The CDR3 sequence: CASSLGYRGSTNQPQHF. Written as DNA, the CDR3 is TGCGCCAGCAGCTTAGGGTATAGGGGAAGTACCAATCAGCCCCAGCATTTT. This chain uses TRBV5-1 with TRBJ1-5; TRBD1 is a possible D gene (5 bases). V was trimmed by 2 bases and J by 3 bases, leaving 18 bases between them. This CDR3 comprises 17 residues. Germline-derived CDR1 and CDR2 are SGHRS and YFSETQ.

A single count supports this clone. The chain joins TRBV6-4 to TRBJ1-2; no firm D call. The length of the CDR3 is 15 residues. Germline CDR1 MRHNA, CDR2 SNTAGT. Trimming took 7 bases from V and 4 from J, leaving 19 bases between them. CDR3 region: CASTPNPGKIYGYTF. The CDR3, as DNA: TGTGCCAGCACCCCCAACCCCGGGAAAATCTATGGCTACACCTTC.

The chain is built from TRBV29-1 and TRBJ1-2; D may be TRBD1 (6 bases). The germline CDR1 and CDR2 sequences are SQVTM and ANQGSEA. CDR3 length: 13 residues. V lost 4 bases and J 8 bases, leaving 17 bases between the germline ends. DNA for the CDR3: TGCAGCGTTGGAAGGGGGTTGTCAGAAGGCTACACCTTC. Translated: CSVGRGLSEGYTF. Variable domain in full (rest from reference TRBV29-1 and TRBJ1-2): SAVISQKPSRDICQRGTSLTIQCQVDSQVTMMFWYRQQPGQSLTLIATANQGSEATYESGFVIDKFPISRPNLTFSTLTVSNMSPEDSSIYLCSVGRGLSEGYTFGSGTRLTVV.

This CDR3 is CASSLGGSQYGYTF. In DNA, the CDR3 is TGTGCCAGCAGCTTGGGTGGCAGTCAGTATGGCTACACCTTC. The chain has TRBV5-5 and TRBJ1-2; the D is unclear. Germline values: CDR1 SGHKS, CDR2 YYEKEE (reference sequence). V lost 0 bases and J 5 bases, leaving 11 bases between the germline ends. The CDR3 covers 14 residues.